Sequencing of this T cell receptor beta chain was carried out in a study of tissue T cells after allogeneic stem cell transplantation. Germline CDR1 and CDR2: LGHNA and YSLEER. The CDR3 is made up of 11 amino acids. Study findings and constraints: Few T cell clones were shared across patients, but motif clusters showed tissue-specific shared signatures. Sampling depth was limited, and the cohort was small and clinically varied.

As concerns this clone: The antigen remains undetermined. At one end, the junction sequence differs from germline, possibly due to a read error.

Adult allogeneic hematopoietic cell transplant recipients with steroid-refractory graft-versus-host disease were prospectively enrolled for research autopsy. Method: immunoSEQ multiplex PCR; TCRdb's copy keeps in-frame clones and lacks some. The table includes 1,400 or so clones, approximately 86% detected once. This sequence originates from a male patient older than 55 with steroid-refractory graft-versus-host disease after an allogeneic stem cell transplant. The graft donor may have contributed some T cells. This sample comprised blood, obtained at autopsy. This rearrangement joins TRBV4-3 to TRBJ2-6, with no clear D. CDR3 nucleotides: TGCGCCAGCAGCCACAGAGACGACGTGCCTTTC. Translation gives CASSHRDDVPF.